This TCR beta chain was sequenced during a study of T cell repertoires in aging, cancer and after chemotherapy (dated by TCRdb to between 2019 and 2020). About the full investigation: Donors spanned six age groups from 30 or younger to 70 or older, with at least three individuals per group. To examine immunoaging and T cell reconstitution after chemotherapy, the study profiled TCR beta repertoires in peripheral blood from healthy donors and cancer patients. In total, the full dataset held millions of TCR reads. In the solid tumor group, the paired samples taken before and after chemotherapy came from brain tumor (glioblastoma) patients given temozolomide-based therapy. A cohort of under 250 cancer patients (94 with hematological and around 120 with solid cancers) was assembled, and under 100 healthy donors were included as a reference group. What the work shows at the level of the full study, not this receptor alone: According to the authors, the repertoire data do not allow conclusions to be drawn about immunological memory after chemotherapy. In both cancer cohorts, the median generation probability rose over the chemotherapy interval, which suggests that the repertoire was reconstituted through rebound thymic output. In healthy donors, the drop in TCR diversity with age came mainly from a loss of richness, whereas in cancer patients a loss of evenness also played a part. Significantly lower blood TCR diversity and higher clonality were observed in untreated patients with hematological or solid cancers than in age-matched healthy donors.

The CDR3 goes from the cysteine to the phenylalanine over 13 residues. Just the 39-base CDR3 DNA is kept, in frame starting at base 1. CDR1 and CDR2 were assigned from the germline V gene as MNHNS and SASEGT. V is cut by 6 bases and J by 0 bases, and the space between the germline ends is 5 bases. Instead of sorted cells or RNA, genomic DNA extracted from peripheral blood served as the source for amplifying TCR beta rearrangements. Notes on this clonotype: Its recognized antigen is unknown. Per-base quality was not reported, and no clone a single base away is much larger than it.

Rearranged TRB sequences spanning V, D and J segments were amplified in a multiplex touch-down PCR with a mixed TRB-A/B primer pool. Two consecutive PCR reactions with Phusion HS II polymerase added Illumina adapters and sample indices to the amplicons. Amplicons were gel-purified using the NucleoSpin Gel and PCR Clean-up kit and were subsequently checked with Qubit and an Agilent 2100 Bioanalyzer. The libraries were sequenced on an Illumina MiSeq with 600-cycle, single-indexed, paired-end runs. Under the source paper's analysis protocol: TRB sequences were processed with MiXCR versions 2.12 and 3.0.5. Each unique CDR3 nucleotide sequence was counted as one clone, and only productive sequences with at least two reads were retained. Repertoire metrics included Shannon diversity, evenness, clonality (one minus evenness), and alpha-parameterized diversity profiles from alpha 0 to 5. Generation probabilities of clones in paired pre- and post-chemotherapy samples were computed with the IGoR algorithm. Using fastp at Q25 and MiXCR, TCRdb reprocessed the public reads and kept productive beta chains. CDR3 protein duplicates are merged, each entry listing the most common genes and DNA. TCRdb's processing, not the authors' own work, is the source of the V and J calls. Within this sample are 1,200 or so distinct CDR3 sequences, with around 30% of them counted one time only. The top ten clonotypes cover 29% of the sample.

The origin of this receptor is a human donor with a solid tumor. The donor label of this sample is uncertain. The receptor chain draws on TRBV6-1 and TRBJ1-4, with no reliable assignment of the D segment. What was sequenced was blood. CDR3 loop: CASRPATNEKLFF. The nucleotide sequence reads TGTGCCAGCAGGCCAGCAACTAATGAAAAACTGTTTTTT.